The clone carrying this T cell receptor beta chain was seen just once. Per germline, CDR1 LNHDA and CDR2 SQIVND (reference sequence). The CDR3 spans 14 residues. Trimming stripped 5 bases from V and 8 bases from J, with 15 bases between. The data were obtained in a study of blood T cell repertoires in COVID-19. Study-wide context: In each case, the material was cDNA or gDNA derived from T cells, B-cell-depleted T cells, or PBMCs.

In the source study's methods: How many nucleated cells were present was estimated from reference gene primer amplification. Only in-frame clones appear in the TCRdb table, and some are missing; sequencing was by immunoSEQ multiplex PCR. V and J calls and clone size follow that table, whereas D and trimming were derived from the DNA. The sample has tens of thousands of clones, about 89% seen once. The material sequenced was peripheral blood. V gene TRBV19 combines with J gene TRBJ1-4, with D unresolved. This TCR came from a human donor in a cohort sampled during active COVID-19. In DNA form, the CDR3 reads TGTGCCAGTAGTCGGGTGGCGGCGGTCGAAAAACTGTTTTTT. Residues: CASSRVAAVEKLFF.